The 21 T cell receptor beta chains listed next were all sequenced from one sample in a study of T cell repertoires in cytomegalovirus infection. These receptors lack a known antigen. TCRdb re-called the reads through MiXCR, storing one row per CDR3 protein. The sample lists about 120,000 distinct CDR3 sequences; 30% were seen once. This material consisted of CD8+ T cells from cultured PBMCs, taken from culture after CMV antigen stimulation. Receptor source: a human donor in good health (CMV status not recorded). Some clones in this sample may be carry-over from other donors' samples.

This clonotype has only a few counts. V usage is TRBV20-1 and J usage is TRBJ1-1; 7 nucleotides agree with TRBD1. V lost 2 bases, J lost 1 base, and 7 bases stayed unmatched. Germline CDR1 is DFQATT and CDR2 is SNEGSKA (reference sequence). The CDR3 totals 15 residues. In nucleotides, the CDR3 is TGCAGTGCTAGACCCTACAGGGGCAAGAACACTGAAGCTTTCTTT. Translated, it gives CSARPYRGKNTEAFF.

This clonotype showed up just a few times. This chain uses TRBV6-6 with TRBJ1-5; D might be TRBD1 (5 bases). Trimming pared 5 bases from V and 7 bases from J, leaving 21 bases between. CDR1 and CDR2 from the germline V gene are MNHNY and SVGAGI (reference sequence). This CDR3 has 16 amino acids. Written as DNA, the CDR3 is TGTGCCAGCAGTCAACTCAGGGAGAACGCCCACCAGCCCCAGCATTTT. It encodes CASSQLRENAHQPQHF.

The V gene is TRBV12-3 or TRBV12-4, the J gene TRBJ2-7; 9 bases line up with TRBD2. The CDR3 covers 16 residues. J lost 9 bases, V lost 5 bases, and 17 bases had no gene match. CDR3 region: CASSPAGGTRPLGQYF. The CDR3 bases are TGTGCCAGCAGTCCCGCGGGGGGGACTAGACCCCTTGGGCAGTACTTC.

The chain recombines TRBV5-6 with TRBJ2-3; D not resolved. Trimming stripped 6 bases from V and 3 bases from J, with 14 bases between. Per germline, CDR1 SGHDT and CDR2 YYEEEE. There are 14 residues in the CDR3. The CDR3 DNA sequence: TGTGCCAGCACCCGAGGTCTCTCGACAGATACGCAGTATTTT. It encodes CASTRGLSTDTQYF.

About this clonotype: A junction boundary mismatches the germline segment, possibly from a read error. DNA of the CDR3: TGCGCCAACAGCTTGCGGGGTCGGACTGAAGCTTTCTTT. This gives the protein CANSLRGRTEAFF. This chain links TRBV5-1 with TRBJ1-1; no clear D. This CDR3 is built from 13 residues. Germline V gene lookup returns CDR1 SGHRS and CDR2 YFSETQ.

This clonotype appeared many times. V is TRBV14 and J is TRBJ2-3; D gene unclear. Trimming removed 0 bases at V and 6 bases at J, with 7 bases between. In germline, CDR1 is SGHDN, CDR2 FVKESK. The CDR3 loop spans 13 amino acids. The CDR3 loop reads CASSQERPDTQYF. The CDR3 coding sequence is TGTGCCAGCAGCCAAGAGAGACCGGATACGCAGTATTTT.

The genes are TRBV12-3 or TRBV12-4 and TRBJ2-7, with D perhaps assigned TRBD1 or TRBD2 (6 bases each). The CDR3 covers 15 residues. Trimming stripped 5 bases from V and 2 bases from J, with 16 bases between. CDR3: CASSGGQGNPYEQYF. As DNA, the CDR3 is TGTGCCAGCAGTGGGGGGCAGGGTAACCCCTACGAGCAGTACTTC.

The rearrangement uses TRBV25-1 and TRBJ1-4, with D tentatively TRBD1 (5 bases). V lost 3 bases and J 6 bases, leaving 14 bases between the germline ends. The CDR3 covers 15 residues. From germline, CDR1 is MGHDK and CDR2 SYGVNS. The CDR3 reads CASSEPQGIDEKLFF. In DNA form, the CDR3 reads TGTGCCAGCAGTGAGCCTCAGGGAATCGATGAAAAACTGTTTTTT. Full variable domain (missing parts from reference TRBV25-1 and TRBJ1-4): EADIYQTPRYLVIGTGKKITLECSQTMGHDKMYWYQQDPGMELHLIHYSYGVNSTEKGDLSSESTVSRIRTEHFPLTLESARPSHTSQYLCASSEPQGIDEKLFFGSGTQLSVL.

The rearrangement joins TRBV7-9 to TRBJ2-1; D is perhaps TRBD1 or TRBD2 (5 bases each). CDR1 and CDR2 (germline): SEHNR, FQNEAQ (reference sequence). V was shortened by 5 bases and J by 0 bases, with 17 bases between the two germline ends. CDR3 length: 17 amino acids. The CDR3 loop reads CASSPTEGSSSYNEQFF. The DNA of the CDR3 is TGTGCCAGCAGCCCGACCGAGGGGTCGAGCTCCTACAATGAGCAGTTCTTC.

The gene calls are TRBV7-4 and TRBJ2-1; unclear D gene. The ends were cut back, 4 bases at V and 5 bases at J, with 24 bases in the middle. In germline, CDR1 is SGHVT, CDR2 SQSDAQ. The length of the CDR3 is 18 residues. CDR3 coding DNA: TGTGCCAGCAGCTCGACCTTCGGTGCCGGGTTGTCGAACAATGAGCAGTTCTTC. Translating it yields CASSSTFGAGLSNNEQFF.

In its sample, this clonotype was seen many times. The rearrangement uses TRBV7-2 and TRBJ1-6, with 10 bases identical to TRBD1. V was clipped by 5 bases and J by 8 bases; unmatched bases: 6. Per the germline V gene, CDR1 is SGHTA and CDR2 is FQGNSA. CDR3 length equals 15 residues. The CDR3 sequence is CASSGRQGAYSPLHF. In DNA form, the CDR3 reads TGTGCCAGCAGCGGTAGACAGGGGGCTTATTCACCCCTCCACTTT.

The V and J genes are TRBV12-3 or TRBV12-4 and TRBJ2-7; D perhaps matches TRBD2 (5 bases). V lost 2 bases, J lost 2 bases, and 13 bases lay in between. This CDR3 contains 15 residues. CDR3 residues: CASSLKEGTPYEQYF. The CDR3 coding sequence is TGTGCCAGCAGTTTAAAAGAGGGTACCCCCTACGAGCAGTACTTC.

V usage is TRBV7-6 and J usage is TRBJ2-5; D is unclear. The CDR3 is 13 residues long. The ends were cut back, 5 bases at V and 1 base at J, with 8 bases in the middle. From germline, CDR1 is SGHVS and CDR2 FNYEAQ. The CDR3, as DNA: TGTGCCAGCAGCCAAAGGCCCCAAGAGACCCAGTACTTC. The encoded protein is CASSQRPQETQYF.

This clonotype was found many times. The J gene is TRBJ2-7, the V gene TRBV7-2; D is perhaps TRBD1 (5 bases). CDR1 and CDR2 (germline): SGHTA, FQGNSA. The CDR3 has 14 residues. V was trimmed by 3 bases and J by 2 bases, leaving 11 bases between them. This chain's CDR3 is CASSLGGQTYEQYF. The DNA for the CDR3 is TGTGCCAGCAGCTTGGGCGGACAAACCTACGAGCAGTACTTC.

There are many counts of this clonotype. The CDR3 reads CASSRQLPGTSGTDTQYF. For the CDR3, the DNA is TGTGCCAGCAGCCGCCAACTCCCCGGGACTAGCGGCACAGATACGCAGTATTTT. The chain is built from TRBV7-2 and TRBJ2-3, with TRBD2 matching 10 bases. Germline assignment: CDR1 SGHTA and CDR2 FQGNSA. The V and J ends lost 5 bases and 1 base, in that order; junction bases with no gene match: 12. This CDR3 is built from 18 residues. The complete variable domain, with remaining parts taken from reference TRBV7-2 and TRBJ2-3, reads GAGVSQSPSNKVTEKGKDVELRCDPISGHTALYWYRQSLGQGLEFLIYFQGNSAPDKSGLPSDRFSAERTGGSVSTLTIQRTQQEDSAVYLCASSRQLPGTSGTDTQYFGPGTRLTVL.

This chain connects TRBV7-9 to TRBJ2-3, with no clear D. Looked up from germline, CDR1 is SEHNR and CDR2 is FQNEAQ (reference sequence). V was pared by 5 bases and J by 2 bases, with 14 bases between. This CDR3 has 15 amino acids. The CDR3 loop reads CASSAKAFSTDTQYF. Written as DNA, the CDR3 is TGTGCCAGCAGCGCCAAGGCGTTCTCCACAGATACGCAGTATTTT.

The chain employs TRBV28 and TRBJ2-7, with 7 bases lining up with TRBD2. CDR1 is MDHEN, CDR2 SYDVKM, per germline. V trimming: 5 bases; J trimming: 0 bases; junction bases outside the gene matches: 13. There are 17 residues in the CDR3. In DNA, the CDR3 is TGTGCCAGCAGTCTCCGGGGGGAGGGAATGTACTCCTACGAGCAGTACTTC. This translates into CASSLRGEGMYSYEQYF.

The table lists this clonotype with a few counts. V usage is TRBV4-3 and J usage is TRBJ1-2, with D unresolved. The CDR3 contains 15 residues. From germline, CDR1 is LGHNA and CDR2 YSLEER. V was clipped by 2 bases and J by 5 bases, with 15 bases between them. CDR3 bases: TGCGCCAGCAGCCAATTTACAGACCCCTTTTATGGCTACACCTTC. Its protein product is CASSQFTDPFYGYTF.

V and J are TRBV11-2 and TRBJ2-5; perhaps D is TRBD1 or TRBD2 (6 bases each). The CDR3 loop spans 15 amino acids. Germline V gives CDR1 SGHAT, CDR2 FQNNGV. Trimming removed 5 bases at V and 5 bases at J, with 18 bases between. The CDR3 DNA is TGTGCCAGCAGCGGCCGGGACGAAGGGGGGGAGACCCAGTACTTC. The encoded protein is CASSGRDEGGETQYF. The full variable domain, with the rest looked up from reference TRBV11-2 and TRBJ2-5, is EAGVAQSPRYKIIEKRQSVAFWCNPISGHATLYWYQQILGQGPKLLIQFQNNGVVDDSQLPKDRFSAERLKGVDSTLKIQPAKLEDSAVYLCASSGRDEGGETQYFGPGTRLLVL.

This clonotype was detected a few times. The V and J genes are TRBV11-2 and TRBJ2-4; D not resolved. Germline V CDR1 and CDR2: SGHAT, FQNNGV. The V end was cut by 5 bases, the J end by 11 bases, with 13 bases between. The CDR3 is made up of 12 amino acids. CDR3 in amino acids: CASSPDPGFQYF. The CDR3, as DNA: TGTGCCAGCAGCCCTGACCCCGGATTTCAGTACTTC.

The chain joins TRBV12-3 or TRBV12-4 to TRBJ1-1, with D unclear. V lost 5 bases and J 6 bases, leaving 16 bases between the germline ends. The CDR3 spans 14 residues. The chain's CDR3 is CASSPRLGSAEAFF. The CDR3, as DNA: TGTGCCAGCAGTCCCCGTTTGGGATCGGCTGAAGCTTTCTTT.